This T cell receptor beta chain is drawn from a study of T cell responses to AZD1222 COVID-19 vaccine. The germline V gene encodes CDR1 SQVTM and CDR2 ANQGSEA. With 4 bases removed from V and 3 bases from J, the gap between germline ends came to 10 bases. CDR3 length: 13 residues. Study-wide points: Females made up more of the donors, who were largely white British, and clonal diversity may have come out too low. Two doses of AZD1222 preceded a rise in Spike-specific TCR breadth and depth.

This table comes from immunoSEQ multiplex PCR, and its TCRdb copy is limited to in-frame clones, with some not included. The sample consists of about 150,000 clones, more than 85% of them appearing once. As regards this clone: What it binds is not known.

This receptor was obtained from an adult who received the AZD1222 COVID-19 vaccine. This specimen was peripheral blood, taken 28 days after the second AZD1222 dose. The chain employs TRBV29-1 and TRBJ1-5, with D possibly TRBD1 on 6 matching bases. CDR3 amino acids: CSVGAGDNQPQHF. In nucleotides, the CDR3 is TGCAGCGTTGGGGCAGGGGACAATCAGCCCCAGCATTTT. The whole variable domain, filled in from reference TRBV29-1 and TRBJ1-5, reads SAVISQKPSRDICQRGTSLTIQCQVDSQVTMMFWYRQQPGQSLTLIATANQGSEATYESGFVIDKFPISRPNLTFSTLTVSNMSPEDSSIYLCSVGAGDNQPQHFGDGTRLSIL.